This paragraph reports one T cell receptor (beta chain). Its antigen is not identified. This entry is derived from a study of cytomegalovirus exposure and HLA in healthy donors. Assay: immunoSEQ multiplex PCR; the TCRdb copy retains only in-frame clones and omits some. Among some 83,000 clones listed, approximately 94% were seen once. Study-wide findings and caveats: Confirmation was obtained in vitro that three CMV-associated chains are specific for CMV antigens.

The trim removed 8 bases at V and 0 bases at J, leaving 12 bases unmatched. Germline CDR1 reads SNHLY; CDR2 reads FYNNEI. The CDR3 spans 17 residues. The genes are TRBV2 and TRBJ1-4; TRBD1 matches at 7 bases. Source material: PBMCs. This TCR was sampled from a woman aged 18-35 years in good health and CMV-seropositive. The CDR3 spells CASSNPGTEATNEKLFF. Written as DNA, the CDR3 is TGTGCCAGCTCTAATCCCGGGACAGAGGCAACTAATGAAAAACTGTTTTTT.